The entry below gives a single TCR beta chain sequence along with its context. Antigen: not known. An end of the junction does not agree with germline; a read error may underlie this. Primed by a sample-barcoded 5' primer and a J-beta primer mix, a second PCR proceeded for about 6 to 11 cycles. TCRdb re-called the 5' RACE reads through MiXCR, storing one row per CDR3 protein. The sample consists of approximately 770,000 distinct CDR3 sequences, 55% to 70% of them appearing once. This specimen comes from a study of blood T cells in healthy people across ages. This CDR3 region has 11 residues. Germline V gene data show CDR1 as GTSNPN and CDR2 as SVGIG (reference sequence). Each donor's blood draw was approximately 10 milliliters of peripheral blood. Study-level points and caveats: Donors of long life had a larger count of naive CD4+ cells and greater diversity than aged donors.

This TCR was sampled from a man in his thirties or forties in good health. Sequenced sample: blood. V usage is TRBV30 and J usage is TRBJ2-5; TRBD1 matches at 7 bases. CDR3 residues: CAGSVGGWRYF. As DNA, the CDR3 is TGTGCCGGGAGTGTAGGGGGCTGGAGGTACTTC.